The 7 T cell receptor beta chains below come from one sample, sequenced in a study of CD8+ T cells in alopecia areata. Once RNA had been extracted, it was reverse transcribed into cDNA to act as the sequencing template. The table came from immunoSEQ multiplex PCR; TCRdb's copy has only in-frame clones and leaves some out. The sample shows about 300,000 clones, about three fifths of them seen only once. Treatment here: oral pan-JAK inhibitor, 5-10 mg twice daily. This material consisted of CD4+ T cells sorted from blood, taken at week 24, from a patient treated with tofacitinib. The receptors originated from a human donor with alopecia areata.

The chain couples TRBV25-1 to TRBJ1-6, with D uncertain. Germline V gene sequence: CDR1 MGHDK, CDR2 SYGVNS. V lost 3 bases, J lost 6 bases, and 9 bases lay in between. CDR3 length: 14 amino acids. CDR3 amino acids: CASSEDQPNSPLHF. As DNA, the CDR3 is TGTGCCAGCAGTGAGGACCAGCCTAATTCACCCCTCCACTTT.

This chain links TRBV7-9 with TRBJ1-1; D not certain. The V gene's germline CDR1 is SEHNR and CDR2 FQNEAQ (reference sequence). With 3 bases removed from V and 10 bases from J, the gap between germline ends came to 12 bases. CDR3 length: 12 residues. CDR3 DNA: TGTGCCAGCAGCTTCTCAGATGGAGTAGCTTTCTTT. Protein: CASSFSDGVAFF.

The chain links TRBV4-1 to TRBJ2-7; weak D call: TRBD1 (5 bases). Trimming pared 0 bases from V and 7 bases from J, leaving 22 bases between. Germline lookup yields CDR1 MGHRA and CDR2 YSYEKL. This CDR3 has 17 amino acids. CDR3 DNA sequence: TGCGCCAGCAGCCAAGATAGGTCCGCTCCCCAGGGCCGAGAGCAGTACTTC. Translated: CASSQDRSAPQGREQYF.

The J gene is TRBJ1-6, the V gene TRBV29-1; possibly TRBD1 for D (5 bases). The V gene lost 6 bases and the J gene lost 9 bases, with 15 bases spanning the gap. CDR1 SQVTM and CDR2 ANQGSEA come from the germline V gene. CDR3 length: 13 amino acids. The CDR3 DNA is TGCAGCGTAATGGGGGATCTGGGTTCACCCCTCCACTTT. It specifies CSVMGDLGSPLHF.

The chain carries TRBV28 and TRBJ2-7; no clear D gene. The V end lost 3 bases, the J end lost 2 bases, and 14 bases lay between the germline ends. The CDR3 contains 15 residues. Germline CDR1 and CDR2: MDHEN and SYDVKM. The CDR3 loop reads CASSLGFYKPYEQYF. DNA for the CDR3: TGTGCCAGCAGTTTGGGGTTCTATAAACCCTACGAGCAGTACTTC. Based on the CDR3 plus reference TRBV28 and TRBJ2-7, the full variable domain is DVKVTQSSRYLVKRTGEKVFLECVQDMDHENMFWYRQDPGLGLRLIYFSYDVKMKEKGDIPEGYSVSREKKERFSLILESASTNQTSMYLCASSLGFYKPYEQYFGPGTRLTVT.

On this clone itself: At one end, the junction sequence differs from germline, possibly due to a read error. This chain links TRBV7-2 with TRBJ1-2; D is unclear. The CDR3 is 13 amino acids. Germline CDR1 reads SGHTA; CDR2 reads FQGNSA. The CDR3 here is CASSLFRLDGNTF. CDR3 nucleotides: TGTGCCAGCAGCTTATTTAGGCTGGATGGCAACACCTTC.

A word on this clone: Other DNA sequences in the same sample also yield this CDR3. The rearrangement links TRBV29-1 to TRBJ2-7; D may be TRBD2 (6 bases). Germline CDR1 is SQVTM and CDR2 is ANQGSEA. This CDR3 spans 12 amino acids. Trimming left V 3 bases short and J 5 bases short, with 11 bases between. The CDR3 is CSVDGGVHEQYF. CDR3 coding DNA: TGCAGCGTTGATGGAGGGGTCCACGAGCAGTACTTC.